The 9 T cell receptor beta chains given below trace back to one sample, sequenced in a study of T cells after yellow fever vaccination. TCRdb passed the 5' RACE reads through MiXCR, listing each CDR3 protein once. The sample contains about 350,000 distinct CDR3 sequences, approximately 4% of which appear only once. Here the sequenced sample was PBMCs, taken 5 days after the yellow fever booster vaccination. Receptors were obtained from a man between 18 and 35 years old who received the YFV17D yellow fever vaccine.

V and J are TRBV28 and TRBJ1-6; possibly TRBD1 for D (6 bases). The germline V gene has CDR1 MDHEN and CDR2 SYDVKM. This CDR3 has 15 residues. Trimming cost V 3 bases and J 8 bases, with 14 bases left between them. As DNA, the CDR3 is TGTGCCAGCAGTTTCCCAGGCAGGGGTCATTCACCCCTCCACTTT. Residues: CASSFPGRGHSPLHF.

The CDR3 DNA reads TGCGCCAGCAGCTTGGACAGGGCCGATGAGCAGTTCTTC. Protein sequence: CASSLDRADEQFF. V gene TRBV5-1 combines with J gene TRBJ2-1; the D gene is possibly TRBD1 (6 bases). CDR3 length equals 13 residues. Germline loops: CDR1 SGHRS, CDR2 YFSETQ. Trimming left V 0 bases short and J 8 bases short, with 9 bases between.

The gene calls are TRBV15 and TRBJ2-1; 10 bases agree with TRBD2. V lost 4 bases, J lost 9 bases, and 15 bases stayed unmatched. CDR1 is LNHNV, CDR2 YYDKDF, per germline (reference sequence). CDR3 length equals 17 residues. CDR3: CATSTSRLAGAFSEQFF. CDR3 in DNA: TGTGCCACCAGCACGTCACGTCTAGCGGGGGCCTTCAGTGAGCAGTTCTTC.

The chain has TRBV4-3 and TRBJ2-3, with D perhaps TRBD1 (5 bases). The CDR3 spans 18 residues. Germline V CDR1 and CDR2: LGHNA, YSLEER. Trimming took off 0 bases at V and 0 bases at J, with 16 bases between the two ends. CDR3 DNA sequence: TGCGCCAGCAGCCAAGATCGGCAGGGAATACTTAGCACAGATACGCAGTATTTT. It yields the protein CASSQDRQGILSTDTQYF.

A few counts support this clonotype. This chain uses TRBV9 with TRBJ2-2; D is perhaps TRBD2 (6 bases). V was trimmed by 7 bases and J by 1 base, leaving 14 bases between them. CDR3 length: 15 residues. Germline V gene lookup returns CDR1 SGDLS and CDR2 YYNGEE. For the CDR3, the DNA is TGTGCCAGCCCTCAGGTGGGGGGGAACACCGGGGAGCTGTTTTTT. It translates to CASPQVGGNTGELFF.

The V call is TRBV21-1, the J call TRBJ2-5; the table names TRBD1, a call not compared with the DNA. TRBV21-1 is assigned pseudogene status. CDR3 length: 14 residues. CDR3 sequence reads: CASSKPGGQETQYF. CDR3 DNA: TGTGCCAGCAGCAAACCAGGGGGCCAAGAGACCCAGTACTTC.

The rearrangement joins TRBV4-1 to TRBJ1-5, with D tentatively TRBD1 (6 bases). The length of the CDR3 is 14 residues. Germline V gene sequence: CDR1 MGHRA, CDR2 YSYEKL. Trimming shortened V by 5 bases and J by 4 bases, and 12 bases separated the two germline ends. The CDR3 loop is CASSLQGKNQPQHF. The DNA of the CDR3 is TGCGCCAGCAGCTTACAGGGAAAAAATCAGCCCCAGCATTTT.

This clonotype has ten or more counts. The rearrangement joins TRBV30 to TRBJ1-1, with D unresolved. CDR1 is GTSNPN and CDR2 is SVGIG in the germline V gene (reference sequence). Deletions cut 5 bases from V and 5 bases from J, with 12 bases between. This CDR3 has 12 residues. In nucleotides, the CDR3 is TGTGCCTGGGCTACTGGGATAACTGAAGCTTTCTTT. Its translation: CAWATGITEAFF.

Ten or more counts support this clonotype. This chain links TRBV11-2 with TRBJ1-2; D is possibly TRBD1 (5 bases). Trimming left V 3 bases short and J 4 bases short, with 15 bases between. The length of the CDR3 is 15 residues. CDR1 is SGHAT and CDR2 is FQNNGV in the germline V gene. This CDR3 is CASSLGSRQSYGYTF. CDR3 bases: TGTGCCAGCAGCTTGGGTTCACGACAGAGCTATGGCTACACCTTC.